Included here is one T cell receptor beta chain sequence, with context. Its specificity is unknown. In TCRdb, the 5' RACE reads were re-called with MiXCR into one record per CDR3 protein. Of roughly 240,000 distinct CDR3 sequences listed, 32% are singletons. This sample was included in a study of CD8 T cells in ankylosing spondylitis. Study findings and constraints: Characteristic of ankylosing spondylitis blood, it appeared, was a TCR beta motif comprising eight highly homologous variants.

Between the trimmed V and J ends, which lost 5 bases and 0 bases, there was a span of 11 bases. The CDR3 length is 15 residues. The sequence derives from a male donor with ankylosing spondylitis or in good health (not recorded which). Sequencing input: blood, either unsorted or a sorted T cell fraction (not recorded which). The chain carries TRBV12-3 or TRBV12-4 and TRBJ2-1; D is unclear. CDR3 protein: CASSAAQSSYNEQFF. The CDR3, as DNA: TGTGCCAGCAGTGCTGCTCAGAGCTCCTACAATGAGCAGTTCTTC.